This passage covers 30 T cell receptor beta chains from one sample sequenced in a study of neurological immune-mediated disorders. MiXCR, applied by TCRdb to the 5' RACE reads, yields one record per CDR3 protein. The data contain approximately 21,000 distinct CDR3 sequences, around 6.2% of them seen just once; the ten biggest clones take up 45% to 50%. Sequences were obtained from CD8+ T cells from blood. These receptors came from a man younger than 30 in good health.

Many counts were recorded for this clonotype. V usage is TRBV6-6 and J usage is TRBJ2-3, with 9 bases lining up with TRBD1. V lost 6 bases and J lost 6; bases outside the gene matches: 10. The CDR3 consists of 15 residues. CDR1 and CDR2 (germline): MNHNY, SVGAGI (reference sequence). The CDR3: CASRGQDRGWDTQYF. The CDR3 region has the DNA TGTGCCAGCAGGGGACAAGACAGGGGGTGGGATACGCAGTATTTT.

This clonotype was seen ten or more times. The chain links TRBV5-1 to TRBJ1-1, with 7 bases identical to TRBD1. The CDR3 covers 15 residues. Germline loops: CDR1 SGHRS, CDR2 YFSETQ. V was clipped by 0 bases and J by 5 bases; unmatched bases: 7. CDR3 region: CASSLEGGEGTEAFF. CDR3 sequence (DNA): TGCGCCAGCAGCTTGGAAGGGGGCGAAGGGACTGAAGCTTTCTTT.

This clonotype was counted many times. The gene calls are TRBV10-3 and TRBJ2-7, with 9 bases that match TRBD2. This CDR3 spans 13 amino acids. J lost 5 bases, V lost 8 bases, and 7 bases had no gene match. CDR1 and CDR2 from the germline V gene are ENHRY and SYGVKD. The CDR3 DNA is TGTGCCATCTACGCGGGGGGGACTGACGAGCAGTACTTC. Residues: CAIYAGGTDEQYF.

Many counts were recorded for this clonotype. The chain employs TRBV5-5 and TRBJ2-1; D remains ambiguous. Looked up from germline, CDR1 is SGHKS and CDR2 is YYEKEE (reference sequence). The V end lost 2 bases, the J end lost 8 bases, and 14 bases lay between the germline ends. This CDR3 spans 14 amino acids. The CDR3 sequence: CASSFSPGFDEQFF. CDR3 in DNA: TGTGCCAGCAGCTTTAGTCCCGGTTTCGATGAGCAGTTCTTC.

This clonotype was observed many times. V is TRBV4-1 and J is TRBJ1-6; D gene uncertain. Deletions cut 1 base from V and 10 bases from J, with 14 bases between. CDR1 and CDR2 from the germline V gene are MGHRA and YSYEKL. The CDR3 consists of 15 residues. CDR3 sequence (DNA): TGCGCCAGCAGCCAAGGGGAGGTAACGGAATCACCCCTCCACTTT. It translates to CASSQGEVTESPLHF.

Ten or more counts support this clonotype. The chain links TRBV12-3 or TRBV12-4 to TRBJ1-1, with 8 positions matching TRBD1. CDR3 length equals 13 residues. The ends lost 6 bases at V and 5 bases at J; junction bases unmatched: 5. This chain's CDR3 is CASRATGGTEAFF. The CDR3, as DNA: TGTGCCAGCAGGGCTACAGGGGGAACTGAAGCTTTCTTT.

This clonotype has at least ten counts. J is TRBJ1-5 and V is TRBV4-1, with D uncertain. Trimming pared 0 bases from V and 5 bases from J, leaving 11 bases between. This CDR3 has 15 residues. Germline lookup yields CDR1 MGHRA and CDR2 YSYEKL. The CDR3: CASSQDPMRDQPQHF. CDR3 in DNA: TGCGCCAGCAGCCAAGATCCCATGCGGGATCAGCCCCAGCATTTT.

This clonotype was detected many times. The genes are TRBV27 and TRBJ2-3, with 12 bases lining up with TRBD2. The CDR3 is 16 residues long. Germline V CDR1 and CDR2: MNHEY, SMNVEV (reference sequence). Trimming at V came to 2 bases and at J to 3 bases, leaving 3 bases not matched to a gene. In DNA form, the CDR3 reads TGTGCCAGCAGTTTACTAGCGGGGGGGCCGACAGATACGCAGTATTTT. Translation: CASSLLAGGPTDTQYF.

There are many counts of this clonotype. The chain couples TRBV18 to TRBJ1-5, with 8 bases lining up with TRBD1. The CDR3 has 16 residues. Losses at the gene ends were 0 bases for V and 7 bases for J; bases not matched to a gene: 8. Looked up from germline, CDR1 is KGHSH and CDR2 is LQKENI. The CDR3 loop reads CASSPPRQGRQQPQHF. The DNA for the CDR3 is TGTGCCAGCTCACCACCGAGACAGGGGAGACAACAGCCCCAGCATTTT.

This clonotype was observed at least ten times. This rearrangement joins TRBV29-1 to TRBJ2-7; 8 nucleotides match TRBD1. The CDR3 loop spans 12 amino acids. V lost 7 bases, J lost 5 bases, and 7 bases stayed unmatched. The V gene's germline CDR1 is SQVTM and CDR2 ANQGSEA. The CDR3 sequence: CSALATGDEQYF. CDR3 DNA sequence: TGCAGCGCCCTCGCGACAGGGGACGAGCAGTACTTC.

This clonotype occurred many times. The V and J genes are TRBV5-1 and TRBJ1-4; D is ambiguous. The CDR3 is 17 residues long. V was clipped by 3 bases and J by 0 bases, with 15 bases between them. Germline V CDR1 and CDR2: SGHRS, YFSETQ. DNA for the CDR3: TGCGCCAGCAGCTGGTCCCAAAGTACTGCAACTAATGAAAAACTGTTTTTT. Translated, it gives CASSWSQSTATNEKLFF. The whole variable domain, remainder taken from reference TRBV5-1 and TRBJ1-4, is KAGVTQTPRYLIKTRGQQVTLSCSPISGHRSVSWYQQTPGQGLQFLFEYFSETQRNKGNFPGRFSGRQFSNSRSEMNVSTLELGDSALYLCASSWSQSTATNEKLFFGSGTQLSVL.

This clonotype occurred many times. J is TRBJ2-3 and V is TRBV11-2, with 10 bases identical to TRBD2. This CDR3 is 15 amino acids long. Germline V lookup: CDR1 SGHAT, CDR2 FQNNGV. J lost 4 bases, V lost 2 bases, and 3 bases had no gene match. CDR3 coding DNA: TGTGCCAGCAGCTTAAGCGGGGGGGCTTCAGATACGCAGTATTTT. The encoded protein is CASSLSGGASDTQYF. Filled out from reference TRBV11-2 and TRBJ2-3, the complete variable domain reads EAGVAQSPRYKIIEKRQSVAFWCNPISGHATLYWYQQILGQGPKLLIQFQNNGVVDDSQLPKDRFSAERLKGVDSTLKIQPAKLEDSAVYLCASSLSGGASDTQYFGPGTRLTVL.

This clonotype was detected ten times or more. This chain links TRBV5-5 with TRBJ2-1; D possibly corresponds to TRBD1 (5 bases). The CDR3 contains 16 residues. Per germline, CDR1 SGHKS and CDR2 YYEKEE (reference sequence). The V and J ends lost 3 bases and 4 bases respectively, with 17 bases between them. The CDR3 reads CASSWEEGVGYNEQFF. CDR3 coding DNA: TGTGCCAGCAGCTGGGAAGAAGGGGTTGGATACAATGAGCAGTTCTTC.

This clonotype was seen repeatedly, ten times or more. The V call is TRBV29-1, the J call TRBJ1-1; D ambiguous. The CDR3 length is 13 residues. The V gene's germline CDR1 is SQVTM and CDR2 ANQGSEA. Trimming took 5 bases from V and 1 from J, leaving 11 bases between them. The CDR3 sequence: CSVLTNPNTEAFF. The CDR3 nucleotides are TGCAGCGTTCTGACCAACCCGAACACTGAAGCTTTCTTT. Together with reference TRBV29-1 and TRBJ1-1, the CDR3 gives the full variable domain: SAVISQKPSRDICQRGTSLTIQCQVDSQVTMMFWYRQQPGQSLTLIATANQGSEATYESGFVIDKFPISRPNLTFSTLTVSNMSPEDSSIYLCSVLTNPNTEAFFGQGTRLTVV.

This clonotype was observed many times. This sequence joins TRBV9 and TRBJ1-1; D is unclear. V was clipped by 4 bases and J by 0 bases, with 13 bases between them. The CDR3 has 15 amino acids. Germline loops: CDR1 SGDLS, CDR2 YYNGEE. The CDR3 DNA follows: TGTGCCAGCAGCCGTTTCTCCAGTATGAACACTGAAGCTTTCTTT. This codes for CASSRFSSMNTEAFF.

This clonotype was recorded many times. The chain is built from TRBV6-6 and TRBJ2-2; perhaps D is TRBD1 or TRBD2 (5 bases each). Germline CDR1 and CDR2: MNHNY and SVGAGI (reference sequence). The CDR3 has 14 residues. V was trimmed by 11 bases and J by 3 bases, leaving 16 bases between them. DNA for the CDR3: TGTGCCTCTGCCCAAGGGGACCACACCGGGGAGCTGTTTTTT. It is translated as CASAQGDHTGELFF.

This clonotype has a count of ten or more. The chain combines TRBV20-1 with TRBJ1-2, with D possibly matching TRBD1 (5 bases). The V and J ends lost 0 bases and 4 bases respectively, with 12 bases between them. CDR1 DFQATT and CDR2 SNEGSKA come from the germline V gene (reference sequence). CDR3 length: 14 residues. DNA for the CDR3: TGCAGTGCTAGAGATAGAACCAGGGTCTATGGCTACACCTTC. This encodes CSARDRTRVYGYTF.

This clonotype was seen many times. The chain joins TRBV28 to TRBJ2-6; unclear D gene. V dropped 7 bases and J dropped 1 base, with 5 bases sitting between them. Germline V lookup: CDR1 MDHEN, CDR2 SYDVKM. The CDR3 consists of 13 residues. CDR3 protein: CASTVSGANVLTF. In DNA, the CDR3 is TGTGCCAGCACCGTGTCTGGGGCCAACGTCCTGACTTTC.

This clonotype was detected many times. The CDR3 nucleotides read TGTGCCAGCAGTTACAGACAGGGGGACTACGAGCAGTACTTC. Translation gives CASSYRQGDYEQYF. The V gene is TRBV27, the J gene TRBJ2-7; 9 nucleotides agree with TRBD1. The germline V gene has CDR1 MNHEY and CDR2 SMNVEV (reference sequence). CDR3 length: 14 residues. With V trimmed by 4 bases and J by 3 bases, 4 bases remained unmatched.

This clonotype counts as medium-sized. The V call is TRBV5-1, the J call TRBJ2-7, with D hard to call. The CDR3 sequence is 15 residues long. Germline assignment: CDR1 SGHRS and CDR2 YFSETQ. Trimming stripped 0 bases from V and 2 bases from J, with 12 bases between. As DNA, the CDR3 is TGCGCCAGCAGCTTGGAGATGTCAGGAACCTACGAGCAGTACTTC. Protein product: CASSLEMSGTYEQYF.

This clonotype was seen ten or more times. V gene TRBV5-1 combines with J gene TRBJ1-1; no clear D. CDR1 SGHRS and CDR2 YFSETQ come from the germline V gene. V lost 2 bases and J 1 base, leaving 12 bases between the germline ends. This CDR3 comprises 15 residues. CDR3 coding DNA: TGCGCCAGCAGCTTAGATCTTTCCCGGAACACTGAAGCTTTCTTT. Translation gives CASSLDLSRNTEAFF.

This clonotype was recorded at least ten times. This chain's CDR3 is CASSETGGAETQYF. CDR3 nucleotides: TGTGCCAGCAGTGAGACAGGGGGCGCAGAGACCCAGTACTTC. The chain joins TRBV25-1 to TRBJ2-5; 10 nucleotides align to TRBD1. Trimming at V came to 3 bases and at J to 4 bases, leaving 2 bases not matched to a gene. Germline assignment: CDR1 MGHDK and CDR2 SYGVNS. The CDR3 loop spans 14 amino acids.

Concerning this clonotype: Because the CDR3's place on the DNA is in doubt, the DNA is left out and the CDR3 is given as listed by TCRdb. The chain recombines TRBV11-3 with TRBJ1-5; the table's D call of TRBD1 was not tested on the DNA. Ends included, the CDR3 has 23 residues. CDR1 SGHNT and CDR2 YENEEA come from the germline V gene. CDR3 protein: CASSFYICSARGHTGFESQPQHF.

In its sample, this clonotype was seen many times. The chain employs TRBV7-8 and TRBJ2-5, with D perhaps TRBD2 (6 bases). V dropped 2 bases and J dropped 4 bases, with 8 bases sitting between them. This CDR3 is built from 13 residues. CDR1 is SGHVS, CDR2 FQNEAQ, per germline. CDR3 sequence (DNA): TGTGCCAGCAGCTTAAGCGGGCCAGAGACCCAGTACTTC. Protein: CASSLSGPETQYF.

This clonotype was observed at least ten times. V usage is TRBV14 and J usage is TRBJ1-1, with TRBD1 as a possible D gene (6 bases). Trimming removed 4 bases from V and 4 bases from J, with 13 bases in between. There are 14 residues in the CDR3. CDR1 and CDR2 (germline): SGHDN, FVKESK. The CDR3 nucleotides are TGTGCCAGCAGCCTCACACAGGGTAGCACTGAAGCTTTCTTT. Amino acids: CASSLTQGSTEAFF. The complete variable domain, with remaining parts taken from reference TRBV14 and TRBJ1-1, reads EAGVTQFPSHSVIEKGQTVTLRCDPISGHDNLYWYRRVMGKEIKFLLHFVKESKQDESGMPNNRFLAERTGGTYSTLKVQPAELEDSGVYFCASSLTQGSTEAFFGQGTRLTVV.

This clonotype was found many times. The CDR3, as DNA: TGTGCCAGCAGTGGGAGAGGGCGGCATGAAAAACTGTTTTTT. Translating gives CASSGRGRHEKLFF. This sequence joins TRBV25-1 and TRBJ1-4; no reliable D call. CDR1 MGHDK and CDR2 SYGVNS come from the germline V gene. This CDR3 has 14 residues. V lost 4 bases and J 6 bases, leaving 12 bases between the germline ends.

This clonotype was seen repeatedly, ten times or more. CDR3 protein: CSVEDHEGAEAFF. The DNA of the CDR3 is TGCAGCGTTGAAGATCATGAGGGCGCTGAAGCTTTCTTT. This sequence joins TRBV29-1 and TRBJ1-1, with D unresolved. V was clipped by 0 bases and J by 6 bases, with 11 bases between them. This CDR3 has 13 residues. Germline CDR1 and CDR2: SQVTM and ANQGSEA.

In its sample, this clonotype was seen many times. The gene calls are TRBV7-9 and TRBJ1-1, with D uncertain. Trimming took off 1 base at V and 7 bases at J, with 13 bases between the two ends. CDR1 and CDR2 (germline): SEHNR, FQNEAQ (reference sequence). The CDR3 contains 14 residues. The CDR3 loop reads CASSLDVAGSEAFF. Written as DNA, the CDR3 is TGTGCCAGCAGCTTAGACGTGGCGGGGAGTGAAGCTTTCTTT.

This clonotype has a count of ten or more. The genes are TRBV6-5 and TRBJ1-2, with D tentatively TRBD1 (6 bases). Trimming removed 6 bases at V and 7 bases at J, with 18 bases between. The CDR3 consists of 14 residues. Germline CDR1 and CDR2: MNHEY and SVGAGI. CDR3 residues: CASSPRHGGLGYTF. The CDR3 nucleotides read TGTGCCAGCAGCCCCCGTCACGGGGGGCTTGGCTACACCTTC.

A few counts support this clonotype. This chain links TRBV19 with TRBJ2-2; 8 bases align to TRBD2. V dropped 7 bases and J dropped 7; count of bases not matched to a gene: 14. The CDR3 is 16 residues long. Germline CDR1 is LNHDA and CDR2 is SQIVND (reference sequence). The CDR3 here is CASMGLAGRSFGELFF. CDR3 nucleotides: TGTGCCAGTATGGGGCTAGCGGGTAGATCTTTCGGGGAGCTGTTTTTT.